One and the same sample provided the 32 T cell receptor beta chains below, sequenced in a study of high-grade serous ovarian cancer treatment subgroups. Sequencing was performed with immunoSEQ multiplex PCR; in TCRdb, only in-frame clones are kept and a portion is missing. The top ten clones hold 2.9% of a sample with 9,500 to 15,000 clones, about 88% of them seen once. The tumor samples were collected prior to definitive surgery or chemotherapy. The sample was tumor tissue. Receptors originate from a human donor with high-grade serous ovarian cancer.

CDR3 residues: CASSEAWGTGSDEQFF. In DNA, the CDR3 is TGTGCCAGCAGTGAAGCGTGGGGAACAGGGAGCGATGAGCAGTTCTTC. V is TRBV6-1 and J is TRBJ2-1, with TRBD1 as a possible D gene (6 bases). Germline-derived CDR1 and CDR2 are MNHNS and SASEGT. The CDR3 is 16 residues long. V lost 0 bases, J lost 8 bases, and 17 bases lay in between.

The CDR3 nucleotides are TGTGCCAGCAGCTTGACTAGCGGGGCACAGACCCAGTACTTC. It yields the protein CASSLTSGAQTQYF. V is TRBV7-9 and J is TRBJ2-5, with 11 bases fitting TRBD2. CDR1 is SEHNR, CDR2 FQNEAQ, per germline (reference sequence). J was trimmed by 6 bases and V by 3 bases; bases with no gene match: 3. CDR3 size: 14 residues.

V gene TRBV5-1 combines with J gene TRBJ2-7; 8 bases line up with TRBD1. Germline V gene data show CDR1 as SGHRS and CDR2 as YFSETQ. The CDR3 contains 16 residues. Trimming cost V 0 bases and J 4 bases; bases outside gene matches: 9. The CDR3 DNA is TGCGCCAGCAGCTTGGGTGGGACAGGCTCGTCGTACGAGCAGTACTTC. It codes for CASSLGGTGSSYEQYF.

V is TRBV7-6 and J is TRBJ2-1, with D uncertain. CDR3 length: 13 residues. Deletions cut 4 bases from V and 5 bases from J, with 9 bases between. The germline CDR1 and CDR2 sequences are SGHVS and FNYEAQ. CDR3 nucleotides: TGTGCCAGCAGCTCCTTTGGTGACAATGAGCAGTTCTTC. This gives the protein CASSSFGDNEQFF.

The chain recombines TRBV10-3 with TRBJ1-2, with a weak D call TRBD1 (5 bases). Germline CDR1 is ENHRY and CDR2 is SYGVKD. The V and J ends lost 0 bases and 6 bases respectively, with 11 bases between them. The CDR3 loop spans 14 amino acids. CDR3 protein: CAISESAWGDGYTF. CDR3 DNA sequence: TGTGCCATCAGTGAGTCGGCCTGGGGCGATGGCTACACCTTC.

This rearrangement joins TRBV6-1 to TRBJ1-2; a weak D match, TRBD1 (6 bases). Trimming took off 7 bases at V and 4 bases at J, with 19 bases between the two ends. Germline CDR1 and CDR2: MNHNS and SASEGT. This CDR3 region has 15 residues. As DNA, the CDR3 is TGTGCCAGCATTAGCACAGGGTTCGGGGGCTATGGCTACACCTTC. This sequence encodes CASISTGFGGYGYTF.

The chain combines TRBV6-6 with TRBJ1-3, with D hard to call. V was shortened by 7 bases and J by 2 bases, with 9 bases between the two germline ends. Germline values: CDR1 MNHNY, CDR2 SVGAGI (reference sequence). This CDR3 is 13 amino acids long. The CDR3 DNA reads TGTGCCAGCACCCAGGCAGCTGGAAACACCATATATTTT. Amino acid sequence: CASTQAAGNTIYF.

This clone showed up just a few times. This rearrangement joins TRBV6-5 to TRBJ1-4; TRBD1 is a possible D gene (6 bases). Per the germline V gene, CDR1 is MNHEY and CDR2 is SVGAGI. This CDR3 is built from 14 residues. Trimming left V 6 bases short and J 8 bases short, with 16 bases between. In DNA, the CDR3 is TGTGCCAGCAGGAACCACAGGGATCGGGAAAAACTGTTTTTT. Translation gives CASRNHRDREKLFF.

The chain couples TRBV27 to TRBJ2-3; 7 positions match TRBD2. V shed 6 bases and J 4 bases; nucleotides not matched to a gene: 10. CDR3 length: 15 residues. Germline V gene sequence: CDR1 MNHEY, CDR2 SMNVEV (reference sequence). The CDR3 loop is CASRGGGAGADTQYF. CDR3 nucleotides: TGTGCCAGCAGAGGCGGCGGGGCGGGGGCAGATACGCAGTATTTT.

The chain recombines TRBV25-1 with TRBJ2-7, with a tentative D call TRBD2 (6 bases). This CDR3 spans 15 amino acids. V lost 1 base and J 4 bases, leaving 14 bases between the germline ends. Per the germline V gene, CDR1 is MGHDK and CDR2 is SYGVNS. The CDR3 DNA sequence: TGTGCCAGCAGTGAATCAATGGAGGGGAAGTACGAGCAGTACGTC. Encoded protein: CASSESMEGKYEQYV.

The genes are TRBV12-2 and TRBJ2-7; TRBD2 reflects the table's D call only, with no check against the DNA. TRBV12-2 is flagged as a pseudogene. CDR3 length: 13 amino acids. CDR3 loop: CASRPPRSYEQYF. The CDR3 DNA reads as TGTGCAAGTCGCCCGCCGAGGTCCTACGAGCAGTACTTC.

The CDR3 loop is CASSMGDRPYYGYTF. The CDR3 DNA follows: TGTGCCAGTAGTATGGGGGACAGGCCGTATTATGGCTACACCTTC. The V and J genes are TRBV19 and TRBJ1-2; 8 bases are a match to TRBD1. V shed 3 bases, J shed 5 bases, and the junction held 8 bases outside the gene matches. The germline V gene encodes CDR1 LNHDA and CDR2 SQIVND (reference sequence). The CDR3 sequence is 15 residues long.

The chain is built from TRBV10-2 and TRBJ2-7, with unresolved D. This CDR3 contains 17 residues. V lost 3 bases and J 0 bases, leaving 18 bases between the germline ends. Germline CDR1 reads WSHSY; CDR2 reads SAAADI. The CDR3 bases are TGCGCCAGCAGTGAAGCCTTACCCCAGGTCTACTCCTACGAGCAGTACTTC. Protein sequence: CASSEALPQVYSYEQYF.

This chain joins TRBV23-1 and TRBJ1-5; D is perhaps TRBD1 (5 bases). TRBV23-1 is sorted into the ORF group, with uncertain function. V was clipped by 0 bases and J by 4 bases, with 19 bases between them. The CDR3 is 18 amino acids. In nucleotides, the CDR3 is TGCGCCAGCAGTCAATCTCCTCGGGGACCGGGATTTAATCAGCCCCAGCATTTT. Protein product: CASSQSPRGPGFNQPQHF.

This clone was detected only once. The chain uses TRBV7-8 and TRBJ1-1; D gene unclear. This CDR3 is built from 12 residues. The germline V gene has CDR1 SGHVS and CDR2 FQNEAQ. The V and J ends lost 7 bases and 3 bases respectively, with 9 bases between them. The CDR3 DNA sequence: TGTGCCAGCACTATGGGAGACACTGAAGCTTTCTTT. Its translation: CASTMGDTEAFF.

This clone has more than one count but fewer than ten. The chain joins TRBV2 to TRBJ1-5; D may be TRBD1 (5 bases). The CDR3 contains 13 residues. Trimming removed 5 bases at V and 5 bases at J, with 10 bases between. Looked up from germline, CDR1 is SNHLY and CDR2 is FYNNEI. The CDR3 loop reads CASSTRVYQPQHF. The CDR3, as DNA: TGTGCCAGCAGTACCAGGGTTTATCAGCCCCAGCATTTT. The full variable domain, rest sourced from reference TRBV2 and TRBJ1-5, is EPEVTQTPSHQVTQMGQEVILRCVPISNHLYFYWYRQILGQKVEFLVSFYNNEISEKSEIFDDQFSVERPDGSNFTLKIRSTKLEDSAMYFCASSTRVYQPQHFGDGTRLSIL.

This clone was detected only once. The chain joins TRBV4-2 to TRBJ1-1; a possible D gene is TRBD1 (6 bases). CDR1 and CDR2 from the germline V gene are LGHNA and YNFKEQ. Trimming removed 0 bases from V and 5 bases from J, with 10 bases in between. CDR3 length: 14 residues. DNA of the CDR3: TGTGCCAGCAGCCAAGATACAGGGTTAACTGAAGCTTTCTTT. It encodes CASSQDTGLTEAFF.

The rearrangement uses TRBV28 and TRBJ1-2; D remains unclear. The V end lost 3 bases, the J end lost 4 bases, and 12 bases lay between the germline ends. The CDR3 is 14 residues long. The germline V gene encodes CDR1 MDHEN and CDR2 SYDVKM. In nucleotides, the CDR3 is TGTGCCAGCAGTTTCCGGCAGAGAGCCTATGGCTACACCTTC. This translates into CASSFRQRAYGYTF.

This rearrangement joins TRBV5-1 to TRBJ2-7; D possibly corresponds to TRBD1 (6 bases). The CDR3 extends over 15 amino acids. The germline V and J ends were trimmed by 0 bases and 2 bases, with 12 bases remaining between them. Germline CDR1 is SGHRS and CDR2 is YFSETQ. Here the CDR3 DNA reads TGCGCCAGCAGCTTGGGCAGGGGACGGACCTACGAGCAGTACTTC. Translating it yields CASSLGRGRTYEQYF.

The chain carries TRBV18 and TRBJ1-5; tentative D call: TRBD1 (6 bases). Germline values: CDR1 KGHSH, CDR2 LQKENI. V lost 2 bases, J lost 5 bases, and 7 bases lay in between. The CDR3 spans 13 residues. CDR3 residues: CASSPKGDQPQHF. DNA of the CDR3: TGTGCCAGCTCACCAAAGGGGGATCAGCCCCAGCATTTT. Based on the CDR3 plus reference TRBV18 and TRBJ1-5, the full variable domain is NAGVMQNPRHLVRRRGQEARLRCSPMKGHSHVYWYRQLPEEGLKFMVYLQKENIIDESGMPKERFSAEFPKEGPSILRIQQVVRGDSAAYFCASSPKGDQPQHFGDGTRLSIL.

This chain uses TRBV5-4 with TRBJ1-2; D might be TRBD1 (6 bases). CDR3 length equals 13 residues. Trimming stripped 4 bases from V and 5 bases from J, with 12 bases between. The germline gives CDR1 SGHNT, CDR2 YYREEE (reference sequence). The CDR3 is CASSRRTEYGYTF. The CDR3 region has the DNA TGTGCCAGCAGCCGGCGGACAGAATATGGCTACACCTTC. The whole variable domain, filled in from reference TRBV5-4 and TRBJ1-2, reads ETGVTQSPTHLIKTRGQQVTLRCSSQSGHNTVSWYQQALGQGPQFIFQYYREEENGRGNFPPRFSGLQFPNYSSELNVNALELDDSALYLCASSRRTEYGYTFGSGTRLTVV.

This clone was detected only once. CDR3 sequence (DNA): TGTGCCAGCAGTTTAGCAGACGGGACCAATCAGCCCCAGCATTTT. It translates to CASSLADGTNQPQHF. V gene TRBV27 combines with J gene TRBJ1-5, with a possible D match to TRBD1 (5 bases). The CDR3 totals 15 residues. The germline V gene has CDR1 MNHEY and CDR2 SMNVEV (reference sequence). Trimming removed 2 bases from V and 3 bases from J, with 11 bases in between.

The chain recombines TRBV7-8 with TRBJ2-3; 11 positions match TRBD2. Germline assignment: CDR1 SGHVS and CDR2 FQNEAQ. This CDR3 has 15 residues. V lost 5 bases and J lost 4; bases outside the gene matches: 5. CDR3 loop: CASSRRTSGPDTQYF. The CDR3 nucleotides read TGTGCCAGCAGCCGCCGGACTAGCGGGCCAGATACGCAGTATTTT.

This chain links TRBV2 with TRBJ2-2, with 8 bases identical to TRBD1. Germline V gene sequence: CDR1 SNHLY, CDR2 FYNNEI. The CDR3 is 15 residues long. V shed 6 bases and J 7 bases; nucleotides not matched to a gene: 10. This chain's CDR3 is CASRNDRGGGGELFF. The CDR3 DNA follows: TGTGCCAGCAGGAACGACAGGGGAGGTGGCGGGGAGCTGTTTTTT.

This clone was picked up one time. The chain employs TRBV2 and TRBJ2-7; tentative D call: TRBD1 (6 bases). Trimming left V 6 bases short and J 4 bases short, with 10 bases between. CDR3 length equals 12 residues. Germline lookup yields CDR1 SNHLY and CDR2 FYNNEI. As DNA, the CDR3 is TGTGCCAGCAGACAGGGTTTTTACGAGCAGTACTTC. Its protein product is CASRQGFYEQYF.

CDR3 sequence (DNA): TGTGCCAGCAGGTCAGGGGGTAGGATCTCAGATACGCAGTATTTT. Protein product: CASRSGGRISDTQYF. The chain is built from TRBV6-5 and TRBJ2-3, with 7 bases identical to TRBD1. Germline V gene lookup returns CDR1 MNHEY and CDR2 SVGAGI. The trim removed 6 bases at V and 4 bases at J, leaving 10 bases unmatched. The CDR3 runs to 15 residues.

The chain uses TRBV28 and TRBJ2-7; 9 positions match TRBD1. The germline gives CDR1 MDHEN, CDR2 SYDVKM. The CDR3 length is 14 residues. The V gene end was trimmed by 5 bases and the J gene end by 5 bases; junction bases not matched to a gene: 7. The CDR3 DNA is TGTGCCAGCAGTCGCAACAGGGGGCGCGACGAGCAGTACGTC. Amino acid sequence: CASSRNRGRDEQYV.

The chain links TRBV7-6 to TRBJ2-1, with TRBD2 identical over 8 bases. Germline V gives CDR1 SGHVS, CDR2 FNYEAQ. The CDR3 has 16 amino acids. V gave up 0 bases and J gave up 9 bases; unmatched junction bases: 10. CDR3 region: CASSLASRGGPSEQFF. CDR3 bases: TGTGCCAGCAGCTTAGCGAGCCGGGGGGGCCCAAGTGAGCAGTTCTTC.

The gene calls are TRBV7-2 and TRBJ2-1, with 11 bases identical to TRBD2. The V gene's germline CDR1 is SGHTA and CDR2 FQGNSA. Trimming took 2 bases from V and 9 from J; bases not matched to a gene: 9. The CDR3 is made up of 16 amino acids. The CDR3, as DNA: TGTGCCAGCAGCTTAAGGCTAGCGGGGGGTTCACGTGAGCAGTTCTTC. This codes for CASSLRLAGGSREQFF.

The chain couples TRBV9 to TRBJ2-3; no firm D call. This CDR3 is built from 12 residues. Trimming pared 4 bases from V and 2 bases from J, leaving 5 bases between. Per the germline V gene, CDR1 is SGDLS and CDR2 is YYNGEE. In nucleotides, the CDR3 is TGTGCCAGCAGCCCTCACACAGATACGCAGTATTTT. Encoded protein: CASSPHTDTQYF.

This sequence joins TRBV6-1 and TRBJ2-2, with 8 bases that match TRBD2. The CDR3 has 15 residues. V lost 3 bases, J lost 6 bases, and 6 bases stayed unmatched. From germline, CDR1 is MNHNS and CDR2 SASEGT. The CDR3 sequence: CASSDISGDAGELFF. DNA for the CDR3: TGTGCCAGCAGTGACATTAGCGGGGATGCCGGGGAGCTGTTTTTT.

CDR3 sequence (DNA): TGCAGCGTTGAAAGAAACCGACAGGGCGCTGAAGCTTTCTTT. Protein sequence: CSVERNRQGAEAFF. This chain links TRBV29-1 with TRBJ1-1, with 7 nucleotides matching TRBD1. The V segment lost 2 bases and the J segment 6 bases; nucleotides outside the gene matches: 9. The CDR3 has 14 residues. Germline V gene data show CDR1 as SQVTM and CDR2 as ANQGSEA.